This TCR beta chain originates from a study of long-term antiretroviral therapy in people with HIV (dated by TCRdb to the early 2020s). Background on the whole study: The earliest samples were collected about a decade before the 2015 WHO recommendation for immediate ART, when ART was typically delayed until CD4 counts fell. Whether ART initiation and durable HIV suppression were associated with changes in peripheral blood TRB repertoire composition and diversity was tested in a retrospective serial study. A total of approximately 200 cryopreserved PBMC samples came from roughly 30 adults with confirmed HIV infection and were collected serially over a mean of roughly six years (range 1-12). Among the 25 to 35 participants with HIV, eleven were female. No cross-contamination during QIAcube processing turned up in test extractions that ran a monoclonal T-cell line alongside about 35 polyclonal samples. Study-wide conclusions, independent of this receptor: Samples dated from about 2003 to 2018, and the ART regimens used may be less effective than current ones. Limited PBMC availability meant only the TCR beta chain was sequenced, without alpha chain pairing. No data were available on ART adherence, viral resistance or therapy changes, limiting inferences about post-ART repertoire changes. Starting ART was linked to a significant rise in TRB diversity, yet even with long-term ART the diversity remained significantly lower than in transplant donor controls. Narrower CDR3 length ranges were observed in HIV repertoires than in controls, and an antigen-experienced repertoire with only a slight naive shift after ART was suggested by the network structure. Because pre-ART samples had limited cell numbers, profiling was done on unsorted PBMC rather than on sorted CD4+ and CD8+ T cells. At every time point, the repertoire was dominated by expanded TRB clones first identified before ART initiation, although this dominance fluctuated and, in many PLHIV, declined after ART.

In regard to this clone: Its antigen is currently not known. Base qualities are not recorded, but no much larger clone differs from it by a single base.

The immunoSEQ hsTCRB v3.0 assay was used at survey level resolution to sequence the TRB variable region. The targeted TRB sequencing depth was about 40,000-55,000 T-cell genomes per sample. Pooled TRB libraries were sequenced on an Illumina MiSeq with a v3 150-cycle kit. From the authors' description of their analysis: Analysis of repertoires was carried out in R inside a reproducible Nextflow workflow spanning QC, data transformation and analysis. LymphoSeq2, an R package for exploring AIRR-Seq data, was used to implement custom analyses. Four samples yielding fewer than 5000 total TRB sequences were excluded, leaving approximately 200 analyzed HIV repertoires. Of the roughly 190 retained HIV repertoires, 55 to 60 were collected before and around 130 after ART initiation. Repertoires were downsampled to 5000 TRB nucleotide sequences, and summary statistics were averaged over 100 downsampling iterations. The analysis kept only TRB sequences whose CDR3 regions were at least seven amino acids long. A Shannon entropy-derived clonality score and the Gini coefficient were used to measure diversity. In the repertoire networks, any two of the top 5000 CDR3 amino acid sequences were linked whenever the two sequences differed by an edit distance of one. For TRB CDR3 amino acid sequences, GLIPH2 was used to predict antigen specificity groups and MHC restriction. Known CMV, EBV, HIV or tissue antigen associations were flagged by matching CDR3 amino acid sequences against VDJdb and McPAS-TCR. Pre-ART, post-ART and control groups were compared with Wilcoxon signed-rank tests and Holm-Bonferroni correction. The source is immuneACCESS, and TCRdb retained only in-frame sequences with V and J called. Part of the clones is not carried over; for the studies checked, unresolved V genes explain less than half of this, and the remainder is unexplained. V, J and clone size were drawn from that table, and D and trimming were deduced from the DNA. A total of about 16,000 clones appear in this sample, 85% to 90% of them only once. Roughly 15% of the sample is held by the ten biggest clonotypes.

Including cysteine and phenylalanine, the CDR3 has 15 amino acids. Only CDR3 DNA remains: 45 bases, in frame from the first base. The germline V gene encodes CDR1 MNHNS and CDR2 SASEGT. The V and J ends are trimmed by 6 bases and 1 base, leaving 15 bases between them. To be included, a participant needed at least one PBMC sample from before ART initiation plus at least two post-ART samples. Treatment was received in the United States of America by all participants with HIV. Before DNA extraction, cryopreserved samples containing about 0.9-10 million PBMC were thawed and washed. At the time of the earliest PBMC sample, participants with HIV were aged between roughly 20 and 54 years. Each participant contributed PBMC samples from 1-4 timepoints before ART initiation and 2-8 timepoints after ART initiation, with a median of 7 samples. Serial HIV viral load, CD4+ T-cell count, ART history and demographic data were obtained for every participant. Using a Qiagen kit on a QIAcube, genomic DNA was extracted from unsorted PBMC, with samples processed in batches of 12.

The chain couples TRBV6-1 to TRBJ1-1; the D gene is unclear. The receptor's source is a woman in her thirties with HIV. The source material was unsorted PBMCs, sampled more than 2.2 years before starting antiretroviral therapy. The CDR3 in this case is CASRDYGGENTEAFF. Here is the DNA: TGTGCCAGCAGGGATTACGGAGGAGAGAACACTGAAGCTTTCTTT.